This TCR beta chain was identified during a study of graft-versus-host responses after intestinal transplantation. Study summary: All recipients were given anti-thymocyte globulin induction, and tacrolimus and steroids were then administered for three to four years.

Some clones are missing from TCRdb's copy, which holds only in-frame ones; the method was immunoSEQ multiplex PCR. The sample yields 35,000 to 45,000 clones, about 93% seen once. V gave up 6 bases and J gave up 9 bases; unmatched junction bases: 22. Germline V lookup: CDR1 MGHRA, CDR2 YSYEKL. This CDR3 has 19 amino acids. The sample in question was PBMCs, obtained 16 days after intestinal transplant. The chain uses TRBV4-1 and TRBJ2-1; 11 bases are a match to TRBD2. This TCR came from a human patient who received an intestinal transplant, so some T cells may come from the graft donor. CDR3 sequence: CASRPPGLAELGSSGEQFF. The DNA for the CDR3 is TGCGCCAGCAGGCCCCCGGGACTAGCGGAGCTTGGTTCTTCGGGTGAGCAGTTCTTC.